Each of the 10 T cell receptor beta chains below was sequenced from the same sample in a study of cytomegalovirus exposure and HLA in healthy donors. Both 60 Vbeta primers and 13 Jbeta primers went into the PCR. Here immunoSEQ multiplex PCR was the method, and the copy in TCRdb shows in-frame clones only, minus some. The sample carries hundreds of thousands of clones, about 80% recorded once. Source material: PBMCs. The receptors here all came from a woman between 55 and 75 years old in good health and CMV-seropositive.

The chain employs TRBV9 and TRBJ2-2; weak D call: TRBD1 (5 bases). V lost 0 bases and J 7 bases, leaving 13 bases between the germline ends. Germline V gene data show CDR1 as SGDLS and CDR2 as YYNGEE. This CDR3 contains 15 residues. CDR3 bases: TGTGCCAGCAGCGTAGCAGGGTTAGTTATCGGGGAGCTGTTTTTT. Translated: CASSVAGLVIGELFF.

This clone occurred once. The gene calls are TRBV6-5 and TRBJ1-2, with 7 bases aligning to TRBD1. J was trimmed by 4 bases and V by 6 bases; bases with no gene match: 8. The CDR3 extends over 14 amino acids. Germline V gene sequence: CDR1 MNHEY, CDR2 SVGAGI. The CDR3 sequence is CASRTSGTVYGYTF. CDR3 coding DNA: TGTGCCAGCAGAACGTCCGGGACAGTCTATGGCTACACCTTC.

V and J are TRBV19 and TRBJ2-7; 7 nucleotides agree with TRBD1. The CDR3 consists of 15 residues. V lost 4 bases to trimming and J lost 7 bases; unmatched junction nucleotides: 13. Germline lookup yields CDR1 LNHDA and CDR2 SQIVND (reference sequence). In DNA form, the CDR3 reads TGTGCCAGTAGTACAACTGGACAGGCCCCAGGAGAGCAGTACTTC. Amino acids: CASSTTGQAPGEQYF.

The gene calls are TRBV5-4 and TRBJ2-5; D is undetermined. Germline-derived CDR1 and CDR2 are SGHNT and YYREEE (reference sequence). This CDR3 comprises 13 residues. V was cut by 3 bases and J by 9 bases, with 15 bases left in between. CDR3 amino acids: CASSSTVNLPQYF. CDR3 in DNA: TGTGCCAGCAGCTCCACAGTAAACTTACCCCAGTACTTC.

This clone was found a few times. This chain links TRBV2 with TRBJ1-1, with D maybe TRBD1 (6 bases). Germline V gene lookup returns CDR1 SNHLY and CDR2 FYNNEI. The CDR3 is 14 residues long. Trimming shortened V by 5 bases and J by 0 bases, and 10 bases separated the two germline ends. CDR3 in amino acids: CASSTGGLNTEAFF. DNA for the CDR3: TGTGCCAGCAGTACGGGGGGCCTGAACACTGAAGCTTTCTTT.

V and J are TRBV2 and TRBJ1-5; maybe TRBD1 (5 bases). The CDR3 consists of 14 residues. The V gene lost 5 bases and the J gene lost 5 bases, with 13 bases spanning the gap. The germline CDR1 and CDR2 sequences are SNHLY and FYNNEI. The DNA for the CDR3 is TGTGCCAGCAGTCCCTACCAGGGTCATCAGCCCCAGCATTTT. It translates to CASSPYQGHQPQHF. The whole variable domain, filled in from reference TRBV2 and TRBJ1-5, reads EPEVTQTPSHQVTQMGQEVILRCVPISNHLYFYWYRQILGQKVEFLVSFYNNEISEKSEIFDDQFSVERPDGSNFTLKIRSTKLEDSAMYFCASSPYQGHQPQHFGDGTRLSIL.

The chain employs TRBV2 and TRBJ2-5; D perhaps matches TRBD2 (5 bases). Germline CDR1 SNHLY, CDR2 FYNNEI. This CDR3 comprises 12 residues. The V and J ends lost 6 bases and 5 bases respectively, with 10 bases between them. This CDR3 is CASRRVLETQYF. In DNA form, the CDR3 reads TGTGCCAGCAGGAGGGTTTTGGAGACCCAGTACTTC.

The table lists this clone with a count of one. The J gene is TRBJ2-3, the V gene TRBV4-1; D might be TRBD2 (5 bases). Trimming pared 10 bases from V and 10 bases from J, leaving 18 bases between. The CDR3 consists of 12 residues. The germline CDR1 and CDR2 sequences are MGHRA and YSYEKL. The CDR3 loop reads CATPPEGRAQYF. The CDR3 DNA is TGCGCCACCCCGCCCGAGGGCCGTGCGCAGTATTTT.

This clone showed up just a few times. The chain links TRBV29-1 to TRBJ2-3; 12 nucleotides align to TRBD2. This CDR3 region has 19 residues. From germline, CDR1 is SQVTM and CDR2 ANQGSEA. The V and J ends lost 3 bases and 1 base, in that order; junction bases with no gene match: 14. CDR3 protein: CSVDLGLAGINPGTDTQYF. The CDR3 DNA sequence: TGCAGCGTTGACCTAGGACTAGCGGGGATAAATCCCGGCACAGATACGCAGTATTTT.

The V call is TRBV6-5, the J call TRBJ2-3; possible D gene TRBD2, 6 bases. V lost 6 bases to trimming and J lost 4 bases, with 14 bases between them. This CDR3 is built from 14 residues. Germline V gene lookup returns CDR1 MNHEY and CDR2 SVGAGI. CDR3 coding DNA: TGTGCCAGCAGCAGACTAGTTCTGGCAGATACGCAGTATTTT. Translation gives CASSRLVLADTQYF.